The 20 T cell receptor beta chains listed next were all sequenced from one sample in a study of T cell responses to AZD1222 COVID-19 vaccine. Clones were sequenced by immunoSEQ multiplex PCR, and TCRdb holds only the in-frame ones, with some missing. In the table there are about 130,000 clones, roughly 90% of which are singletons. Here the sequenced sample was peripheral blood, taken on day 0 of AZD1222 vaccination. The source is an adult in good health.

This chain links TRBV7-2 with TRBJ2-1; 7 nucleotides agree with TRBD2. CDR3 length: 15 residues. The junction had 6 bases not matched to a gene; V was cut back by 3 bases and J by 4 bases. The germline gives CDR1 SGHTA, CDR2 FQGNSA. The CDR3 DNA follows: TGTGCCAGCAGCTTCCAAGCGGGGCCTTACAATGAGCAGTTCTTC. Translating gives CASSFQAGPYNEQFF.

The rearrangement joins TRBV11-2 to TRBJ2-3; D is unclear. CDR3 length: 14 amino acids. The germline V gene encodes CDR1 SGHAT and CDR2 FQNNGV. V lost 3 bases to trimming and J lost 0 bases, with 7 bases between them. Here the CDR3 DNA reads TGTGCCAGCAGCTTGACCCCGAGCACAGATACGCAGTATTTT. Its protein is CASSLTPSTDTQYF. Full variable domain (remainder filled in from reference TRBV11-2 and TRBJ2-3): EAGVAQSPRYKIIEKRQSVAFWCNPISGHATLYWYQQILGQGPKLLIQFQNNGVVDDSQLPKDRFSAERLKGVDSTLKIQPAKLEDSAVYLCASSLTPSTDTQYFGPGTRLTVL.

The chain combines TRBV3-1 (or the pseudogene TRBV3-2) with TRBJ1-1; D ambiguous. Germline V lookup: CDR1 LGHDT, CDR2 YNNKEL (reference sequence). The CDR3 loop spans 12 amino acids. Trimming removed 4 bases at V and 7 bases at J, with 10 bases between. This CDR3 is CASSPRVGEAFF. The CDR3 DNA sequence: TGTGCCAGCAGCCCGCGGGTGGGTGAAGCTTTCTTT.

The gene calls are TRBV27 and TRBJ1-6, with 9 bases identical to TRBD1. The length of the CDR3 is 15 residues. Germline trimming cut 5 bases from V and 7 bases from J; bases unmatched to any gene: 6. CDR1 and CDR2 (germline): MNHEY, SMNVEV (reference sequence). The CDR3, as DNA: TGTGCCAGCAGTAAACAGGGGGCTCAGAATTCACCCCTCCACTTT. It is translated as CASSKQGAQNSPLHF.

V usage is TRBV7-3 and J usage is TRBJ2-7; unclear D gene. V was trimmed by 5 bases and J by 3 bases, leaving 14 bases between them. The CDR3 totals 14 residues. CDR1 is SGHTA and CDR2 is FQGTGA in the germline V gene. The CDR3 region has the DNA TGTGCCAGCAGCCCCTACTCGCGGAGCTACGAGCAGTACTTC. It codes for CASSPYSRSYEQYF.

V usage is TRBV27 and J usage is TRBJ1-1; 9 bases agree with TRBD1. From germline, CDR1 is MNHEY and CDR2 SMNVEV (reference sequence). Trimming cost V 5 bases and J 7 bases; bases outside gene matches: 11. The CDR3 loop spans 15 amino acids. DNA for the CDR3: TGTGCCAGCAGTATAACCGGGACAGGGCGCTATGAAGCTTTCTTT. Residues: CASSITGTGRYEAFF.

CDR3 DNA sequence: TGTGCCAGCAAGCGGGTGGCCTACAATGAGCAGTTCTTC. This sequence encodes CASKRVAYNEQFF. The chain recombines TRBV12-3 or TRBV12-4 with TRBJ2-1; D perhaps matches TRBD2 (6 bases). CDR3 size: 13 residues. The germline V and J ends were trimmed by 7 bases and 2 bases, with 9 bases remaining between them.

The chain links TRBV3-1 (or the pseudogene TRBV3-2) to TRBJ2-7; a possible D gene is TRBD2 (6 bases). V was pared by 4 bases and J by 0 bases, with 10 bases between. Germline V CDR1 and CDR2: LGHDT, YNNKEL (reference sequence). The CDR3 extends over 14 amino acids. The chain's CDR3 is CASSPGLTSYEQYF. As DNA, the CDR3 is TGTGCCAGCAGCCCAGGACTAACCTCCTACGAGCAGTACTTC.

The chain links TRBV28 to TRBJ2-2, with 14 bases matching TRBD2. V was clipped by 9 bases and J by 7 bases; unmatched bases: 4. Germline V gives CDR1 MDHEN, CDR2 SYDVKM. The CDR3 sequence is 14 residues long. In DNA, the CDR3 is TGTGCCAGTCTGACTAGCGGGAGGGGCGGGGAGCTGTTTTTT. This gives the protein CASLTSGRGGELFF.

The rearrangement links TRBV7-8 to TRBJ2-3, with D uncertain. Trimming left V 1 base short and J 3 bases short, with 14 bases between. The CDR3 runs to 16 residues. Germline V gene lookup returns CDR1 SGHVS and CDR2 FQNEAQ. The CDR3 loop reads CASSLGQAPSTDTQYF. The DNA for the CDR3 is TGTGCCAGCAGCTTAGGCCAGGCTCCTTCTACAGATACGCAGTATTTT.

The chain combines TRBV20-1 with TRBJ2-1; D remains ambiguous. CDR1 is DFQATT and CDR2 is SNEGSKA in the germline V gene (reference sequence). The ends were cut back, 3 bases at V and 9 bases at J, with 9 bases in the middle. The CDR3 length is 11 residues. The CDR3 loop reads CSASPAGEQFF. CDR3 coding DNA: TGCAGTGCTAGCCCCGCAGGTGAGCAGTTCTTC.

This sequence joins TRBV11-2 and TRBJ2-7, with D perhaps TRBD1 or TRBD2 (5 bases each). CDR3 size: 15 residues. The germline gives CDR1 SGHAT, CDR2 FQNNGV. The germline V and J ends were trimmed by 4 bases and 7 bases, with 20 bases remaining between them. CDR3 in DNA: TGTGCCAGCAGCTCAGCCGGGACCCTCCGCGGGGAGCAGTACTTC. Its translation is CASSSAGTLRGEQYF. Supplemented by reference TRBV11-2 and TRBJ2-7, the full variable domain reads EAGVAQSPRYKIIEKRQSVAFWCNPISGHATLYWYQQILGQGPKLLIQFQNNGVVDDSQLPKDRFSAERLKGVDSTLKIQPAKLEDSAVYLCASSSAGTLRGEQYFGPGTRLTVT.

The J gene is TRBJ2-7, the V gene TRBV9, with 7 bases identical to TRBD2. This CDR3 has 14 amino acids. V was pared by 0 bases and J by 7 bases, with 7 bases of the junction left unmatched. Germline-derived CDR1 and CDR2 are SGDLS and YYNGEE. For the CDR3, the DNA is TGTGCCAGCAGCGTAGGGGAGGGGCGGAAGGAGCAGTACTTC. Its translation is CASSVGEGRKEQYF.

J is TRBJ2-7 and V is TRBV4-3, with D uncertain. The ends were cut back, 1 base at V and 2 bases at J, with 15 bases in the middle. The CDR3 is 16 residues long. CDR1 is LGHNA, CDR2 YSLEER, per germline. The CDR3 loop reads CASSQGAGPAAYEQYF. The DNA for the CDR3 is TGCGCCAGCAGCCAAGGCGCAGGACCCGCTGCCTACGAGCAGTACTTC.

The chain recombines TRBV6-6 with TRBJ2-7; D not certain. Germline CDR1 is MNHNY and CDR2 is SVGAGI (reference sequence). The CDR3 runs 14 residues. Deletions cut 3 bases from V and 1 base from J, with 10 bases between. The CDR3 DNA is TGTGCCAGCAGTTATTTGGCTGCTTCCTACGAGCAGTACTTC. This encodes CASSYLAASYEQYF.

The chain is built from TRBV4-3 and TRBJ2-1, with 12 bases aligning to TRBD2. Germline CDR1 and CDR2: LGHNA and YSLEER. The CDR3 is made up of 16 amino acids. V trimming: 0 bases; J trimming: 8 bases; junction bases outside the gene matches: 5. The CDR3 here is CASSQDLAGGSDEQFF. In nucleotides, the CDR3 is TGCGCCAGCAGCCAAGATCTAGCGGGAGGGTCGGATGAGCAGTTCTTC.

The chain links TRBV7-8 to TRBJ1-4; 7 bases are a match to TRBD1. The CDR3 is 14 amino acids. The germline V gene encodes CDR1 SGHVS and CDR2 FQNEAQ. V was pared by 5 bases and J by 8 bases, with 8 bases of the junction left unmatched. The CDR3 coding sequence is TGTGCCAGCAGCAGTGGACAGGTTCGCGAAAAACTGTTTTTT. Translation: CASSSGQVREKLFF.

V gene TRBV7-9 combines with J gene TRBJ1-4; 9 nucleotides line up with TRBD1. V was pared by 1 base and J by 8 bases, with 8 bases of the junction left unmatched. The germline gives CDR1 SEHNR, CDR2 FQNEAQ (reference sequence). CDR3 length: 16 amino acids. The CDR3 sequence: CASSLVTGGAGEKLFF. Here the CDR3 DNA reads TGTGCCAGCAGCTTAGTTACAGGGGGCGCCGGGGAAAAACTGTTTTTT.

The chain joins TRBV12-3 or TRBV12-4 to TRBJ1-1, with no clear D. Trimming took 3 bases from V and 10 from J, leaving 9 bases between them. The CDR3 contains 11 residues. The CDR3 is CASSFGVLAFF. CDR3 coding DNA: TGTGCCAGCAGTTTTGGGGTGTTAGCTTTCTTT.

The rearrangement uses TRBV28 and TRBJ2-5; TRBD1 agrees at 7 bases. V shed 5 bases and J 2 bases; nucleotides not matched to a gene: 5. This CDR3 is 14 amino acids long. CDR1 is MDHEN and CDR2 is SYDVKM in the germline V gene. CDR3 sequence reads: CASSQGVGQETQYF. DNA of the CDR3: TGTGCCAGCAGTCAGGGGGTAGGACAAGAGACCCAGTACTTC.